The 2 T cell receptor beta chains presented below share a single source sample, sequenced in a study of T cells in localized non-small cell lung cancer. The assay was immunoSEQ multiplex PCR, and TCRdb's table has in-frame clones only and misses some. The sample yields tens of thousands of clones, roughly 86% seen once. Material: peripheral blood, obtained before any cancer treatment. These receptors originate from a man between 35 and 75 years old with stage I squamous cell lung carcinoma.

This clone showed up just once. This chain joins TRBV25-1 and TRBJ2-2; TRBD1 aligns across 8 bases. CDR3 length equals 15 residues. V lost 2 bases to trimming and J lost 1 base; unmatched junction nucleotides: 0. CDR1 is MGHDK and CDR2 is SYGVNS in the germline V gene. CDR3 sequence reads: CASSEGTGNTGELFF. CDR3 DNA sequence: TGTGCCAGCAGTGAAGGGACAGGGAACACCGGGGAGCTGTTTTTT.

Here the CDR3 DNA reads TGCGCCAGCAGCCAAGTTGAGACAAGGGCAGAGACCCAGTACTTC. Its protein product is CASSQVETRAETQYF. The rearrangement links TRBV4-1 to TRBJ2-5; D is undetermined. CDR3 length: 15 residues. The germline V gene has CDR1 MGHRA and CDR2 YSYEKL. V dropped 1 base and J dropped 4 bases, with 13 bases sitting between them.